Listed below are T cell receptor beta chains from one sample, sequenced in a study of blood T cells in healthy people across ages. TCRdb re-called the 5' RACE reads through MiXCR, storing one row per CDR3 protein. There are 700,000 to 950,000 distinct CDR3 sequences in the sample; approximately 43% occur only once, and 20% to 25% lies in the top ten. Sequencing was carried out using blood. The receptors come from a woman aged 60-70 years in good health. Both conserved end residues are part of each CDR3. The D gene is left open where the match is weak. Not every row has a clone size; where given, it reads once, few, many or a size class.

abundance,v_gene,j_gene,d_gene,CDR3aa,CDR3nt
.,TRBV6-1,TRBJ2-7,TRBD2,CASQTSARTYEQYF,TGTGCCAGCCAGACTAGCGCAAGAACCTACGAGCAGTACTTC
many,TRBV20-1,TRBJ2-4,TRBD2,CSARAPGLAARKGDIQYF,TGCAGTGCTAGAGCCCCTGGACTAGCGGCAAGAAAGGGGGACATTCAGTACTTC
.,TRBV6-5,TRBJ1-5,TRBD1,CASSYSGTGSNQPQHF,TGTGCCAGCAGTTACTCGGGGACAGGGAGCAATCAGCCCCAGCATTTT
once,TRBV6-2/TRBV6-3,TRBJ2-5,.,CASSYGQGRYLTQYF,TGTGCCAGCAGTTACGGGCAGGGGCGATACTTGACCCAGTACTTC
.,TRBV29-1,TRBJ2-1,.,CSATDYNEQFF,TGCAGCGCGACAGATTACAATGAGCAGTTCTTC
many,TRBV4-2,TRBJ2-3,.,CASSQDRLVTDTQYF,TGTGCCAGCAGCCAAGATAGACTAGTCACAGATACGCAGTATTTT
.,TRBV20-1,TRBJ1-6,.,CSARPPAIGGSPLHF,TGCAGTGCTAGACCTCCTGCGATTGGGGGTTCACCCCTCCACTTT
once,TRBV7-9,TRBJ2-2,.,CASSLVSNTGELFF,TGTGCCAGCAGCTTAGTCTCCAACACCGGGGAGCTGTTTTTT
.,TRBV28,TRBJ2-5,TRBD1,CASSSSRGPVIQETQYF,TGTGCCAGCAGTTCTTCCAGGGGGCCCGTGATTCAAGAGACCCAGTACTTC
.,TRBV20-1,TRBJ2-3,.,CSGNSGAGTDTQYF,TGCAGTGGGAATTCCGGGGCGGGGACAGATACGCAGTATTTT
few,TRBV20-1,TRBJ2-7,.,CSAKSPGEVYEQYF,TGCAGTGCTAAGTCCCCGGGGGAGGTCTACGAGCAGTACTTC
few,TRBV7-9,TRBJ2-7,.,CASSLYLSPGSPFYEQYF,TGTGCCAGCAGTTTATACCTGTCTCCAGGGTCCCCATTCTACGAGCAGTACTTC
.,TRBV5-1,TRBJ2-7,.,CASSLAVGSYEQYF,TGCGCCAGCAGCTTGGCGGTAGGCTCCTACGAGCAGTACTTC
.,TRBV7-8,TRBJ2-1,TRBD2,CASSSRLAGGMGNEQFF,TGTGCCAGCAGCTCCCGACTAGCGGGGGGGATGGGGAATGAGCAGTTCTTC
few,TRBV7-9,TRBJ1-4,TRBD1,CAGTRGSNEKLFF,TGTGCCGGAACCAGGGGGTCTAATGAAAAACTGTTTTTT
few,TRBV9,TRBJ2-7,TRBD2,CASSPRTSGTSYEQYF,TGTGCCAGCAGCCCCCGGACTAGCGGGACCTCCTACGAGCAGTACTTC
few,TRBV6-2/TRBV6-3,TRBJ1-5,.,CASSYSARPFGNQPQHF,TGTGCCAGCAGTTACTCCGCAAGGCCCTTTGGGAATCAGCCCCAGCATTTT
few,TRBV12-3/TRBV12-4,TRBJ1-5,.,CASSGSSNQPQHF,TGTGCCAGCAGTGGGAGTAGCAATCAGCCCCAGCATTTT
.,TRBV5-1,TRBJ2-7,.,CASSLGPSSSYNEQYF,TGCGCCAGCAGCTTGGGTCCCAGCAGCTCCTACAATGAGCAGTACTTC
.,TRBV6-5,TRBJ2-1,.,CASRDNRGLRETQFF,TGTGCCAGCAGGGATAACAGGGGACTGCGGGAGACCCAGTTCTTC
.,TRBV29-1,TRBJ2-5,TRBD1,CSVGRQGAETRYF,TGCAGCGTTGGGAGGCAGGGGGCGGAGACCCGGTACTTC
.,TRBV9,TRBJ1-3,.,CASSGNGRNTIYF,TGTGCCAGCAGCGGGAACGGAAGAAACACCATATATTTT
few,TRBV7-2,TRBJ2-7,TRBD2,CASSSLAGGGTQYF,TGTGCCAGCAGCTCACTAGCGGGGGGGGGAACCCAGTACTTC
.,TRBV6-2/TRBV6-3,TRBJ1-1,.,CASSYQGTVTEAFF,TGTGCCAGCAGTTACCAGGGAACAGTCACTGAAGCTTTCTTT
.,TRBV7-2,TRBJ2-7,.,CASSFFGRDEQYF,TGTGCCAGCAGCTTCTTCGGACGTGACGAGCAGTACTTC
.,TRBV5-1,TRBJ1-1,.,CASTTGASGTEAFF,TGCGCCAGCACCACTGGGGCAAGCGGGACTGAAGCTTTCTTT
many,TRBV4-2,TRBJ2-7,.,CASSLDGGSRLYEQYF,TGTGCCAGCAGCCTAGACGGAGGGAGTAGGCTCTACGAGCAGTACTTC
.,TRBV7-2,TRBJ2-3,TRBD1,CASSGTEQYF,TGTGCCAGCAGTGGGACAGAGCAGTATTTT
.,TRBV10-3,TRBJ2-3,.,CAISENSITDTQYF,TGTGCCATCAGTGAGAATTCGATCACAGATACGCAGTATTTT
.,TRBV7-8,TRBJ1-2,.,CASSLDYRTPYGYTF,TGTGCCAGCAGCTTAGATTACCGAACCCCCTATGGCTACACCTTC
.,TRBV12-3/TRBV12-4,TRBJ2-1,.,CASSSEGGARYREFF,TGTGCCAGCAGTTCCGAGGGGGGCGCGAGGTACAGGGAGTTCTTC
.,TRBV25-1,TRBJ1-2,.,CASSELIGRSEGYTF,TGTGCCAGCAGTGAATTGATCGGACGGTCTGAGGGCTACACCTTC
few,TRBV12-3/TRBV12-4,TRBJ1-2,.,CASTTAGAGYGYTF,TGTGCCAGCACCACCGCAGGTGCGGGGTATGGCTACACCTTC
few,TRBV7-2,TRBJ1-2,.,CASSLAREGVGYTF,TGTGCCAGCAGCTTAGCGCGAGAAGGGGTTGGCTACACCTTC
few,TRBV5-1,TRBJ1-4,.,CATKRGVGANEKLFF,TGCGCCACCAAGCGAGGGGTTGGAGCTAATGAAAAACTGTTTTTT
few,TRBV7-8,TRBJ2-1,.,CASSLAVTSNEQFF,TGTGCCAGCAGCTTAGCGGTGACTAGCAATGAGCAGTTCTTC
few,TRBV29-1,TRBJ1-5,.,CSVGADNQPQHF,TGCAGCGTTGGCGCAGACAATCAGCCCCAGCATTTT
.,TRBV24-1,TRBJ2-5,.,CATSDRTSWETQYF,TGTGCCACCAGTGACCGGACGAGCTGGGAGACCCAGTACTTC
.,TRBV27,TRBJ1-2,TRBD1,CASSGSRTGGYGYTF,TGTGCCAGCAGCGGCTCGAGGACAGGGGGCTATGGCTACACCTTC
.,TRBV20-1,TRBJ2-7,.,CSATRDISYEQYF,TGCAGTGCTACCCGGGACATCTCCTACGAGCAGTACTTC
few,TRBV7-2,TRBJ2-1,.,CASSSTGCGQFF,TGTGCCAGCAGCTCTACAGGGTGCGGGCAGTTCTTC
.,TRBV7-2,TRBJ2-3,TRBD2,CASSLVLAGGSNADTQYF,TGTGCCAGCAGCTTAGTCCTAGCGGGAGGGTCCAACGCAGATACGCAGTATTTT
few,TRBV25-1,TRBJ2-5,.,CASSVLTGPETQYF,TGTGCCAGCAGTGTCCTTACAGGGCCAGAGACCCAGTACTTC
few,TRBV20-1,TRBJ1-2,.,CSASEGVRSYTF,TGCAGTGCTAGTGAGGGGGTTAGGAGCTACACCTTC
few,TRBV27,TRBJ2-5,TRBD2,CASSLSVGLAVQETQYF,TGTGCCAGCAGCTTAAGCGTGGGACTAGCGGTTCAAGAGACCCAGTACTTC
many,TRBV9,TRBJ2-3,.,CASSPGGGAADTQYF,TGTGCCAGCAGCCCTGGGGGGGGGGCCGCAGATACGCAGTATTTT
few,TRBV15,TRBJ2-4,TRBD2,CATALGRGDSTAKNIQYF,TGTGCCACGGCCCTGGGGCGGGGGGATTCTACGGCCAAAAACATTCAGTACTTC
.,TRBV6-1,TRBJ2-4,TRBD1,CASETGTDDFIAKSIQYF,TGTGCCAGCGAAACCGGGACAGACGATTTTATAGCCAAAAGCATTCAGTACTTC
.,TRBV7-6,TRBJ2-7,TRBD1,CTSSPQGYEQYF,TGTACCAGCAGCCCACAGGGGTACGAGCAGTACTTC
.,TRBV27,TRBJ1-1,.,CASSVEPQLTEAFF,TGTGCCAGCAGTGTAGAGCCCCAATTAACTGAAGCTTTCTTT
few,TRBV27,TRBJ1-1,.,CASSLSAEAVTEAFF,TGTGCCAGCAGTTTATCGGCGGAGGCCGTCACTGAAGCTTTCTTT
many,TRBV20-1,TRBJ2-1,.,CSAREGALGNEQFF,TGCAGTGCTAGAGAGGGGGCTCTGGGCAATGAGCAGTTCTTC
.,TRBV28,TRBJ1-2,.,CASTKWGADYGYTF,TGTGCCAGCACAAAATGGGGGGCGGACTATGGCTACACCTTC
few,TRBV4-2,TRBJ1-4,TRBD1,CASSPGQLGEKLFF,TGTGCCAGCAGCCCGGGACAGCTAGGTGAAAAACTGTTTTTT
few,TRBV6-1,TRBJ1-2,.,CASSEGPGRFYGYTF,TGTGCCAGCAGTGAAGGCCCTGGTAGATTCTATGGCTACACCTTC
.,TRBV12-5,TRBJ2-5,TRBD2,CASGLVRKLAEQETQYF,TGTGCTAGTGGTTTGGTACGTAAGCTAGCGGAGCAAGAGACCCAGTACTTC
few,TRBV6-6,TRBJ1-2,.,CASSYDHRVGGYTF,TGTGCCAGCAGTTATGATCACAGGGTTGGGGGCTACACCTTC
.,TRBV12-3/TRBV12-4,TRBJ1-4,.,CTSSTTSGETNEKLFF,TGTACCAGCAGTACAACCTCAGGGGAGACTAATGAAAAACTGTTTTTT